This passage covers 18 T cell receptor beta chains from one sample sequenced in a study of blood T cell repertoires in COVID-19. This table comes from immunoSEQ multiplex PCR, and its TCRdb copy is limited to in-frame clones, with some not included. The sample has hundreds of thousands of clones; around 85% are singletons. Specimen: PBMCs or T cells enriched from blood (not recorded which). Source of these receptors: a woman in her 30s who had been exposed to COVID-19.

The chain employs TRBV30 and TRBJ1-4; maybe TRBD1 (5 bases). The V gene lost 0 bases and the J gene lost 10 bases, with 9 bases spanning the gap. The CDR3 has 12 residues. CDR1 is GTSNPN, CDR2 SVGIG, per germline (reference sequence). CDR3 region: CAWSVPGGKLFF. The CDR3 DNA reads TGTGCCTGGAGTGTTCCCGGGGGAAAACTGTTTTTT.

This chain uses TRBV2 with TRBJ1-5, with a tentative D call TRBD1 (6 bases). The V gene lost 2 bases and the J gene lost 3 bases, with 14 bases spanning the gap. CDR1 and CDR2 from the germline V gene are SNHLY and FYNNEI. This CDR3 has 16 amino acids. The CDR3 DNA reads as TGTGCCAGCAGTGAATGGGGGACAAGTCTCAATCAGCCCCAGCATTTT. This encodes CASSEWGTSLNQPQHF.

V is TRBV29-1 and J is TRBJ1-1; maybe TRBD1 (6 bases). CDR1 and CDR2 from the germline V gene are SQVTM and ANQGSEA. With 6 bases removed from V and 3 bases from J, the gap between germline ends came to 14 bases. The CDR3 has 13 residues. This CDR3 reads CSVRRGADTEAFF. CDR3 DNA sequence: TGCAGCGTCCGGCGGGGGGCGGACACTGAAGCTTTCTTT.

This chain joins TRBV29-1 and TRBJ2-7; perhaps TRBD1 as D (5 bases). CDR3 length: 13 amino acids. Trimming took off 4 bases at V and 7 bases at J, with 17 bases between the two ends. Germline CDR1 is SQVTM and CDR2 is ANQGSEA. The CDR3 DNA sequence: TGCAGCGTTGGACAGTCTCAAACGAGAGAGCAGTACTTC. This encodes CSVGQSQTREQYF.

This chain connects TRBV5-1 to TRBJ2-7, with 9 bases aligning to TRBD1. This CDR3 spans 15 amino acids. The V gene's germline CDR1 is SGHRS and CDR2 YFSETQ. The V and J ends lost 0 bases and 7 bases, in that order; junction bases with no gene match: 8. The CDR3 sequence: CASSLAGQGLVEQYF. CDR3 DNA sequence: TGCGCCAGCAGCTTGGCGGGACAGGGCCTCGTAGAGCAGTACTTC.

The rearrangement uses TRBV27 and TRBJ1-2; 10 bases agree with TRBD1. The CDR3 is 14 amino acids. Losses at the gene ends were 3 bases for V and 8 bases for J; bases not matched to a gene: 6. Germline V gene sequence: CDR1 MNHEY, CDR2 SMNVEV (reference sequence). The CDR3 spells CASSFRTGGGGYTF. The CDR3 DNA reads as TGTGCCAGCAGTTTTCGGACAGGGGGAGGAGGCTACACCTTC.

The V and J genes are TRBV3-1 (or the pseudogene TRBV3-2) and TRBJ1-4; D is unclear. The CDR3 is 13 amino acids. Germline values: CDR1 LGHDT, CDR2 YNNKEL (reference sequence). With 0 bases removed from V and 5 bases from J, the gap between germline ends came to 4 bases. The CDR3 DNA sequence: TGTGCCAGCAGCCAAGATCTGAATGAAAAACTGTTTTTT. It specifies CASSQDLNEKLFF.

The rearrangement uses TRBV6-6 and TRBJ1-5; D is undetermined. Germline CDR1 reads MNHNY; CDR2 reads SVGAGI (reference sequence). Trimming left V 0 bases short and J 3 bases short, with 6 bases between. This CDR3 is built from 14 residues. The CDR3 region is CASSYSAPNQPQHF. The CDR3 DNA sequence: TGTGCCAGCAGTTACTCGGCCCCCAATCAGCCCCAGCATTTT.

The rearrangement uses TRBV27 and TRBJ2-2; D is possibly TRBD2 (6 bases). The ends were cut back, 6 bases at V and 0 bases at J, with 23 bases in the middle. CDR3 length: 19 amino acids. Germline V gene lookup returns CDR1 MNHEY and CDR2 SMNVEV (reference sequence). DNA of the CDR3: TGTGCCAGCAGCCAGGTTGTTATGGGACTTCCTACGAACACCGGGGAGCTGTTTTTT. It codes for CASSQVVMGLPTNTGELFF.

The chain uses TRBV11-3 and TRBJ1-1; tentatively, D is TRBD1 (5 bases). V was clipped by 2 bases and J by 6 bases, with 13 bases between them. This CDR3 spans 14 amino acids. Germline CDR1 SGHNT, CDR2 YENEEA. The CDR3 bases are TGTGCCAGCAGCTTAAGCGGGACGAAAGCTGAAGCTTTCTTT. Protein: CASSLSGTKAEAFF.

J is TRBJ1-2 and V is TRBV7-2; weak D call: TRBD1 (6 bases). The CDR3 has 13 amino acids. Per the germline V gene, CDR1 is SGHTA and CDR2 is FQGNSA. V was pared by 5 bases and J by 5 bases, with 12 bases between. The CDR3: CASSIGTLYGYTF. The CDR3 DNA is TGTGCCAGCAGCATCGGGACACTTTATGGCTACACCTTC.

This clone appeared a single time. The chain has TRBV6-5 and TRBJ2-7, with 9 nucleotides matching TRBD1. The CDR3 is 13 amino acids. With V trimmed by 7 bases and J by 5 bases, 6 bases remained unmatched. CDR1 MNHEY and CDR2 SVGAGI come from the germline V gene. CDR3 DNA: TGTGCCAGCACCGGGACAGGGTCCGACGAGCAGTACTTC. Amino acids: CASTGTGSDEQYF.

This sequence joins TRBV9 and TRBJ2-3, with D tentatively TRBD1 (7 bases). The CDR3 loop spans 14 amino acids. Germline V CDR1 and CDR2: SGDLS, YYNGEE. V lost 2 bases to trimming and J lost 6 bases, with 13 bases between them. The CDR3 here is CASSVQTGRDTQYF. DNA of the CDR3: TGTGCCAGCAGCGTTCAGACAGGGAGGGATACGCAGTATTTT. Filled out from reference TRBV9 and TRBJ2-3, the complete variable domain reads DSGVTQTPKHLITATGQRVTLRCSPRSGDLSVYWYQQSLDQGLQFLIQYYNGEERAKGNILERFSAQQFPDLHSELNLSSLELGDSALYFCASSVQTGRDTQYFGPGTRLTVL.

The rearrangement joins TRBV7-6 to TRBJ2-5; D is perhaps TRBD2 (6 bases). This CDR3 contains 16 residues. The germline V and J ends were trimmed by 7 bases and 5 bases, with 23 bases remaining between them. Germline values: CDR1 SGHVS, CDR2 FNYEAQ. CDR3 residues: CASIPRDPHGGETQYF. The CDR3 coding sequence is TGTGCCAGCATCCCCCGGGACCCCCATGGAGGGGAGACCCAGTACTTC.

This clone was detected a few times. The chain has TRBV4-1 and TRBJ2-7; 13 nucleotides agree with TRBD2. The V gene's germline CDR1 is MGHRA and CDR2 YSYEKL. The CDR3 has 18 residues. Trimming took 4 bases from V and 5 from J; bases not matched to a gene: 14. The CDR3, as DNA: TGCGCCAGCAGCCCTCGGATGCGGACTAGCGGGAGAGTACACGAGCAGTACTTC. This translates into CASSPRMRTSGRVHEQYF.

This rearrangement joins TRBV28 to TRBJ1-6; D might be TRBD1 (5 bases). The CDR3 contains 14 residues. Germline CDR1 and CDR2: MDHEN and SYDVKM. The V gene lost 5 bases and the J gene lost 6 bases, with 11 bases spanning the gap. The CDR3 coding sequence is TGTGCCAGCAGTCTCCAAGACAGTAATTCACCCCTCCACTTT. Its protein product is CASSLQDSNSPLHF.

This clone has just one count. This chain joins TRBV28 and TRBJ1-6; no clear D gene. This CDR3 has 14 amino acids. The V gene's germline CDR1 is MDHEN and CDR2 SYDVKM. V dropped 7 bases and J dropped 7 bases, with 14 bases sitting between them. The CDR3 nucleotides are TGTGCCAGCACCCCTCGGGGATCCAATTCACCCCTCCACTTT. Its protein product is CASTPRGSNSPLHF. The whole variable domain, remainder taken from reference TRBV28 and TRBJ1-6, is DVKVTQSSRYLVKRTGEKVFLECVQDMDHENMFWYRQDPGLGLRLIYFSYDVKMKEKGDIPEGYSVSREKKERFSLILESASTNQTSMYLCASTPRGSNSPLHFGNGTRLTVT.

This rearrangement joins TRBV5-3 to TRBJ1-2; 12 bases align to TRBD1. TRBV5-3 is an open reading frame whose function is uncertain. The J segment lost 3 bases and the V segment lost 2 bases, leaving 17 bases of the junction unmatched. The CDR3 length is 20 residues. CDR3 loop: CARSFGKRRDRGHSDYGYTF. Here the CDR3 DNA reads TGTGCCAGAAGCTTCGGAAAGAGAAGGGACAGGGGGCATAGCGACTATGGCTACACCTTC.